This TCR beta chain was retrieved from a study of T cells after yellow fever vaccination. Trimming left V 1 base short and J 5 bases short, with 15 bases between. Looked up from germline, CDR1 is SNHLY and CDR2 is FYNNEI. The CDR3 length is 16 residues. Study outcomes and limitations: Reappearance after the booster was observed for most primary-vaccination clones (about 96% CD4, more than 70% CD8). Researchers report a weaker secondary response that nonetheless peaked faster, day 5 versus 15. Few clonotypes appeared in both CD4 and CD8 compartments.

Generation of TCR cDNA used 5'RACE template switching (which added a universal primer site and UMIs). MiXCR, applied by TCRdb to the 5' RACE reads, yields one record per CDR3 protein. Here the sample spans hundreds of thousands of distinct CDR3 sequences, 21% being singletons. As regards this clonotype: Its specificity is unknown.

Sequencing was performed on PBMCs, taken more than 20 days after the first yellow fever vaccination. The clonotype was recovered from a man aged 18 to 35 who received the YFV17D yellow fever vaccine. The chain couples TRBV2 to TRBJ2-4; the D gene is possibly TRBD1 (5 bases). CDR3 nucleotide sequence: TGTGCCAGCAGTGAAGGAATGGGGCTGACACAAAACATTCAGTACTTC. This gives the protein CASSEGMGLTQNIQYF.